The 20 T cell receptor beta chains below all came from one sample that was sequenced in a study of radiation and T cells in renal cell carcinoma. This sample's time point: blood 4 weeks post-SBRT, at nephrectomy. Stated treatment: 15 Gy SBRT to primary tumor, nephrectomy 4 weeks later. The data were produced by immunoSEQ multiplex PCR, yet TCRdb's version contains in-frame clones alone and is incomplete. The sample has some 100,000 clones; 65% to 90% are singletons. The sequencing used blood, collected from a patient whose treatment included radiotherapy and nephrectomy. Every receptor here comes from a man aged 55 to 69 with renal cell carcinoma.

The gene calls are TRBV14 and TRBJ2-7; TRBD2 agrees at 10 bases. V dropped 1 base and J dropped 3; count of bases not matched to a gene: 6. The CDR3 loop spans 16 amino acids. Germline V gene sequence: CDR1 SGHDN, CDR2 FVKESK. This chain's CDR3 is CASSQGLAGVFYEQYF. DNA of the CDR3: TGTGCCAGCAGCCAAGGGCTAGCGGGAGTCTTCTACGAGCAGTACTTC.

This chain links TRBV27 with TRBJ2-7; TRBD2 matches 7 bases. Germline V lookup: CDR1 MNHEY, CDR2 SMNVEV (reference sequence). V lost 5 bases and J lost 7; bases outside the gene matches: 8. The length of the CDR3 is 13 residues. The CDR3 is CASSPNGRWEQYF. CDR3 nucleotides: TGTGCCAGCAGTCCCAACGGGAGGTGGGAGCAGTACTTC.

The J gene is TRBJ2-1, the V gene TRBV10-1; 13 positions match TRBD2. V lost 3 bases and J lost 5; bases outside the gene matches: 1. Germline CDR1 WNHNN, CDR2 SYGVQD (reference sequence). The CDR3 has 15 residues. The CDR3 nucleotides read TGCGCCAGCAGTGAACTAGCGGGAGGGGACAATGAGCAGTTCTTC. Its translation is CASSELAGGDNEQFF.

The V gene is TRBV28, the J gene TRBJ1-2, with a weak D call TRBD1 (5 bases). Germline loops: CDR1 MDHEN, CDR2 SYDVKM. This CDR3 region has 14 residues. V was clipped by 2 bases and J by 8 bases, with 15 bases between them. CDR3 sequence reads: CASSLARQRTGYTF. CDR3 DNA: TGTGCCAGCAGTTTAGCCCGACAGAGGACGGGCTACACCTTC.

In nucleotides, the CDR3 is TGCAGCGTTGGGGCTAGCGTTGACAATGAGCAGTTCTTC. It encodes CSVGASVDNEQFF. The V and J genes are TRBV29-1 and TRBJ2-1, with D maybe TRBD2 (6 bases). V dropped 4 bases and J dropped 5 bases, with 12 bases sitting between them. Germline V gene sequence: CDR1 SQVTM, CDR2 ANQGSEA. CDR3 length equals 13 residues.

The V gene is TRBV10-3, the J gene TRBJ2-7; the D is unclear. This CDR3 is built from 13 residues. Germline V gene lookup returns CDR1 ENHRY and CDR2 SYGVKD. The germline V and J ends were trimmed by 2 bases and 6 bases, with 11 bases remaining between them. The CDR3: CAISERAELEQYF. CDR3 DNA: TGTGCCATCAGTGAGAGGGCTGAACTCGAGCAGTACTTC.

The rearrangement links TRBV5-6 to TRBJ2-1; tentative D call: TRBD2 (6 bases). CDR3 length: 15 residues. Trimming pared 0 bases from V and 7 bases from J, leaving 14 bases between. CDR1 and CDR2 from the germline V gene are SGHDT and YYEEEE. CDR3 bases: TGTGCCAGCAGCTTGGGGAGCGGGCGCGGGAATGAGCAGTTCTTC. Translation gives CASSLGSGRGNEQFF.

This clone has more than one count but fewer than ten. V usage is TRBV6-1 and J usage is TRBJ2-7; no firm D call. Germline-derived CDR1 and CDR2 are MNHNS and SASEGT. The CDR3 length is 11 residues. Trimming left V 8 bases short and J 5 bases short, with 10 bases between. The CDR3 sequence is CASGVADEQYF. CDR3 sequence (DNA): TGTGCCAGCGGGGTCGCCGACGAGCAGTACTTC.

The V gene is TRBV13, the J gene TRBJ2-7; TRBD2 matches at 10 bases. Germline V gives CDR1 PRHDT, CDR2 FYEKMQ (reference sequence). This CDR3 is built from 16 residues. J was trimmed by 2 bases and V by 5 bases; bases with no gene match: 9. CDR3: CASSRNSGRRAYEQYF. The CDR3 nucleotides read TGTGCCAGCAGCCGGAATAGCGGGAGGAGGGCCTACGAGCAGTACTTC.

CDR3 loop: CATGGTGRSQPQHF. The CDR3 DNA is TGTGCCACGGGAGGGACAGGTCGATCTCAGCCCCAGCATTTT. The V gene is TRBV15, the J gene TRBJ1-5, with TRBD1 identical over 8 bases. Germline V gives CDR1 LNHNV, CDR2 YYDKDF (reference sequence). V trimming: 9 bases; J trimming: 6 bases; junction bases outside the gene matches: 10. The CDR3 covers 14 residues.

V is TRBV4-2 and J is TRBJ2-7; the match to TRBD2 covers 12 bases. There are 16 residues in the CDR3. J lost 6 bases, V lost 4 bases, and 10 bases had no gene match. CDR1 LGHNA and CDR2 YNFKEQ come from the germline V gene. Here the CDR3 DNA reads TGTGCCAGCAGCCGAGCCTCACTAGCGGGAGGTGGCGAGCAGTACTTC. Translation: CASSRASLAGGGEQYF.

The rearrangement links TRBV15 to TRBJ2-1, with 10 bases aligning to TRBD2. Trimming removed 0 bases from V and 0 bases from J; junction bases left unmatched: 5. Germline assignment: CDR1 LNHNV and CDR2 YYDKDF (reference sequence). The CDR3 spans 18 residues. The CDR3 nucleotides are TGTGCCACCAGCAGAGAGTTGGCTAGCGGGAGCTCCTACAATGAGCAGTTCTTC. This codes for CATSRELASGSSYNEQFF.

The rearrangement uses TRBV6-1 and TRBJ1-2; D unclear. CDR1 MNHNS and CDR2 SASEGT come from the germline V gene. The CDR3 is 13 residues long. The V gene lost 7 bases and the J gene lost 2 bases, with 11 bases spanning the gap. The CDR3 region is CASNPTGNYGYTF. CDR3 coding DNA: TGTGCCAGCAATCCGACGGGGAACTATGGCTACACCTTC.

The CDR3, as DNA: TGTGCCAGCAGCGTAGTGGGACTCGGGGAGCTGTTTTTT. Protein: CASSVVGLGELFF. This chain uses TRBV9 with TRBJ2-2, with D perhaps TRBD2 (6 bases). The V end was cut by 0 bases, the J end by 7 bases, with 7 bases between. The germline gives CDR1 SGDLS, CDR2 YYNGEE. The CDR3 totals 13 residues.

The chain recombines TRBV27 with TRBJ2-7; TRBD2 matches 14 bases. The CDR3 consists of 18 residues. CDR1 MNHEY and CDR2 SMNVEV come from the germline V gene (reference sequence). With V trimmed by 5 bases and J by 2 bases, 11 bases remained unmatched. CDR3 sequence: CASSPDGTSGSTPYEQYF. The DNA for the CDR3 is TGTGCCAGCAGTCCCGACGGGACTAGCGGGAGCACCCCCTACGAGCAGTACTTC.

The DNA of the CDR3 is TGTGCCAGCAGCTTAGGGGGTACCTACAATGAGCAGTTCTTC. Its protein product is CASSLGGTYNEQFF. The chain carries TRBV11-3 and TRBJ2-1; no firm D call. Trimming stripped 1 base from V and 2 bases from J, with 6 bases between. The CDR3 covers 14 residues. Germline-derived CDR1 and CDR2 are SGHNT and YENEEA. The variable domain in full, completed from reference TRBV11-3 and TRBJ2-1, reads EAGVVQSPRYKIIEKKQPVAFWCNPISGHNTLYWYLQNLGQGPELLIRYENEEAVDDSQLPKDRFSAERLKGVDSTLKIQPAELGDSAVYLCASSLGGTYNEQFFGPGTRLTVL.

The CDR3: CASTLTSGRLGDTQYF. In nucleotides, the CDR3 is TGTGCCAGCACCTTGACTAGCGGGAGGTTGGGAGATACGCAGTATTTT. The chain combines TRBV9 with TRBJ2-3; TRBD2 matches 13 bases. The CDR3 extends over 16 amino acids. J lost 5 bases, V lost 6 bases, and 9 bases had no gene match. Germline CDR1 and CDR2: SGDLS and YYNGEE.

This clone turned up a few times. V is TRBV9 and J is TRBJ2-4, with TRBD2 as a possible D gene (6 bases). The germline V gene encodes CDR1 SGDLS and CDR2 YYNGEE. This CDR3 has 16 residues. V was pared by 1 base and J by 0 bases, with 11 bases between. CDR3 protein: CASSVRDSQAKNIQYF. Written as DNA, the CDR3 is TGTGCCAGCAGCGTACGGGACTCTCAAGCCAAAAACATTCAGTACTTC. The whole variable domain, remainder taken from reference TRBV9 and TRBJ2-4, is DSGVTQTPKHLITATGQRVTLRCSPRSGDLSVYWYQQSLDQGLQFLIQYYNGEERAKGNILERFSAQQFPDLHSELNLSSLELGDSALYFCASSVRDSQAKNIQYFGAGTRLSVL.

This clone was seen more than once but under ten times. V is TRBV5-8 and J is TRBJ1-1, with TRBD1 matching over 7 bases. Trimming removed 1 base from V and 6 bases from J; junction bases left unmatched: 3. This CDR3 is 13 amino acids long. Germline V lookup: CDR1 SGHTS, CDR2 YDEGEE. This CDR3 is CASSLPGGSEAFF. For the CDR3, the DNA is TGTGCCAGCAGCTTGCCAGGGGGGTCTGAAGCTTTCTTT.

The chain couples TRBV7-8 to TRBJ1-3, with D possibly TRBD1 on 5 matching bases. The V and J ends lost 4 bases and 1 base respectively, with 11 bases between them. Germline values: CDR1 SGHVS, CDR2 FQNEAQ. This CDR3 region has 15 residues. The CDR3 coding sequence is TGTGCCAGCAGCTACGACAGTCCGTCTGGAAACACCATATATTTT. Translation gives CASSYDSPSGNTIYF.